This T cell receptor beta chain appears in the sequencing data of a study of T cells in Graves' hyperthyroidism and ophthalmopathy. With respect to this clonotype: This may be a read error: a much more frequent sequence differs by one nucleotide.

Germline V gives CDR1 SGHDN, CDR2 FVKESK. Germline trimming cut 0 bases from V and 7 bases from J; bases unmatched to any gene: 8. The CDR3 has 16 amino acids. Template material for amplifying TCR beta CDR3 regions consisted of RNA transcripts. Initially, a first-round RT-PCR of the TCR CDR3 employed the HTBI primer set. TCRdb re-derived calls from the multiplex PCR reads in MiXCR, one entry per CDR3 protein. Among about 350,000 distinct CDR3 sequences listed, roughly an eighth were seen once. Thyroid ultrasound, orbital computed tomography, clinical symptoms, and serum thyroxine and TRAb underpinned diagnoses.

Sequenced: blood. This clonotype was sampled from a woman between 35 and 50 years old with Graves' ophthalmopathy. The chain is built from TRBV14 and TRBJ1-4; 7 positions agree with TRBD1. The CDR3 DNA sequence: TGTGCCAGCAGCCAAGACCCAACAGGGGACCGTGAAAAACTGTTTTTT. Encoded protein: CASSQDPTGDREKLFF. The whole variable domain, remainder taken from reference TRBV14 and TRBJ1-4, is EAGVTQFPSHSVIEKGQTVTLRCDPISGHDNLYWYRRVMGKEIKFLLHFVKESKQDESGMPNNRFLAERTGGTYSTLKVQPAELEDSGVYFCASSQDPTGDREKLFFGSGTQLSVL.